This T cell receptor (beta chain) was sequenced for a study of neoadjuvant nivolumab and ipilimumab in lung cancer. Germline-derived CDR1 and CDR2 are SGHRS and YFSETQ. The V and J ends lost 3 bases and 4 bases respectively, with 11 bases between them. The CDR3 loop spans 14 amino acids. Notes on the study in general: Only two of four nivolumab-treated tumors gained richness and clonality by surgery.

With respect to this clone: Its antigen is unidentified.

Only in-frame clones appear in the TCRdb table, and some are missing; sequencing was by immunoSEQ multiplex PCR. The table lists several thousand clones, 84% of them singletons. Source: tumor tissue, taken after neoadjuvant nivolumab, alone or with ipilimumab, at or shortly before surgery. The V and J genes are TRBV5-1 and TRBJ2-1; D unclear. The sequence came from an adult with non-small cell lung cancer. The CDR3 DNA follows: TGCGCCAGCAGCTCCTTCGGAGAGTACAATGAGCAGTTCTTC. Protein: CASSSFGEYNEQFF.